These 24 T cell receptor beta chains originate from one sample sequenced in a study of CD8 T cells in Susac syndrome. With random hexamers, reverse transcription was performed on about 0.5 to 1 ug of RNA. A single record per CDR3 protein comes from TCRdb applying MiXCR to the immunoSEQ multiplex PCR reads. The sample gives about 280,000 distinct CDR3 sequences, around 83% of which show up once; approximately 0.11% is in the top ten. Sequenced input: CD8+ T cells from PBMCs. The receptors were sampled from a human donor with multiple sclerosis.

The chain recombines TRBV5-1 with TRBJ2-7; D gene uncertain. Germline CDR1 is SGHRS and CDR2 is YFSETQ. Trimming took 5 bases from V and 3 from J, leaving 12 bases between them. The CDR3 runs to 13 residues. This CDR3 reads CASRAGSIYEQYF. The CDR3 DNA reads TGCGCCAGCAGGGCCGGGTCCATCTACGAGCAGTACTTC.

The CDR3 loop is CASGIGRFPDNEQFF. The CDR3 DNA reads TGTGCCAGCGGCATCGGGAGGTTCCCGGACAATGAGCAGTTCTTC. The chain couples TRBV7-9 to TRBJ2-1; 7 nucleotides match TRBD2. Germline CDR1 reads SEHNR; CDR2 reads FQNEAQ (reference sequence). With 8 bases clipped from V and 5 bases from J, the junction kept 12 bases outside the gene matches. CDR3 length equals 15 residues.

The rearrangement joins TRBV9 to TRBJ2-7; no clear D gene. V lost 7 bases and J lost 6, with 11 bases in between. This CDR3 region has 11 residues. CDR1 and CDR2 from the germline V gene are SGDLS and YYNGEE. DNA of the CDR3: TGTGCCAGCTTAAGGCTAGGCGAGCAGTACTTC. Translating it yields CASLRLGEQYF.

This clonotype has only a few counts. This rearrangement joins TRBV5-4 to TRBJ2-3; TRBD2 matches at 8 bases. In germline, CDR1 is SGHNT, CDR2 YYREEE (reference sequence). The CDR3 consists of 16 residues. The junction had 5 bases not matched to a gene; V was cut back by 1 base and J by 1 base. The CDR3, as DNA: TGTGCCAGCAGCTTGCGGGAGGGCCGAGGCACAGATACGCAGTATTTT. The encoded protein is CASSLREGRGTDTQYF.

The V gene is TRBV7-9, the J gene TRBJ1-6, with D uncertain. Germline CDR1 and CDR2: SEHNR and FQNEAQ (reference sequence). This CDR3 has 14 amino acids. The V and J ends lost 3 bases and 8 bases respectively, with 11 bases between them. Here the CDR3 DNA reads TGTGCCAGCAGCTTCGTCGACCAGGATTCACCCCTCCACTTT. Translation gives CASSFVDQDSPLHF.

V and J are TRBV13 and TRBJ2-2; D is unclear. The CDR3 covers 13 residues. Germline V gene lookup returns CDR1 PRHDT and CDR2 FYEKMQ (reference sequence). V lost 6 bases to trimming and J lost 2 bases, with 7 bases between them. CDR3 in DNA: TGTGCCAGCAGAACCGGTAACACCGGGGAGCTGTTTTTT. This translates into CASRTGNTGELFF.

The chain recombines TRBV10-3 with TRBJ1-2; the match to TRBD1 covers 10 bases. V lost 10 bases, J lost 2 bases, and 7 bases stayed unmatched. The CDR3 consists of 14 residues. CDR1 and CDR2 from the germline V gene are ENHRY and SYGVKD. CDR3 nucleotides: TGTGCCACCGGGGGACAGGGGAAAAACTATGGCTACACCTTC. Its protein product is CATGGQGKNYGYTF.

This clonotype has a handful of counts. The chain is built from TRBV6-1 and TRBJ1-1; the match to TRBD1 covers 7 bases. The germline V gene encodes CDR1 MNHNS and CDR2 SASEGT. This CDR3 comprises 15 residues. With 6 bases clipped from V and 0 bases from J, the junction kept 7 bases outside the gene matches. This chain's CDR3 is CASRTGQVVNTEAFF. The CDR3 DNA is TGTGCCAGCAGGACAGGACAGGTCGTGAACACTGAAGCTTTCTTT.

J is TRBJ1-5 and V is TRBV20-1; D not resolved. V was cut by 0 bases and J by 3 bases, with 9 bases left in between. Germline values: CDR1 DFQATT, CDR2 SNEGSKA (reference sequence). This CDR3 has 14 amino acids. CDR3 sequence: CSARDQLYNQPQHF. The CDR3 DNA reads as TGCAGTGCTAGAGATCAACTGTACAATCAGCCCCAGCATTTT.

This chain joins TRBV30 and TRBJ2-1, with D uncertain. Trimming left V 2 bases short and J 7 bases short, with 9 bases between. CDR3 size: 12 residues. The germline CDR1 and CDR2 sequences are GTSNPN and SVGIG (reference sequence). CDR3 bases: TGTGCCTGGAGTCCGGCCGTAAATGAGCAGTTCTTC. Translation gives CAWSPAVNEQFF.

The rearrangement joins TRBV9 to TRBJ1-1; the D is unclear. Germline CDR1 and CDR2: SGDLS and YYNGEE. This CDR3 region has 16 residues. Trimming pared 1 base from V and 3 bases from J, leaving 16 bases between. CDR3 DNA sequence: TGTGCCAGCAGCGTACACCTTTATGGGGAGGACACTGAAGCTTTCTTT. This gives the protein CASSVHLYGEDTEAFF.

The chain employs TRBV27 and TRBJ1-2; D gene uncertain. Germline lookup yields CDR1 MNHEY and CDR2 SMNVEV (reference sequence). The CDR3 loop spans 12 amino acids. V lost 5 bases, J lost 13 bases, and 17 bases lay in between. CDR3 nucleotides: TGTGCCAGCAGTCTGACCAAGGGCCCTGGCACCTTC. It is translated as CASSLTKGPGTF.

The chain links TRBV27 to TRBJ2-1, with D possibly called TRBD1 or TRBD2 (5 bases each). Germline V gene sequence: CDR1 MNHEY, CDR2 SMNVEV (reference sequence). The CDR3 sequence is 14 residues long. V shed 2 bases and J shed 4 bases, with 9 bases lying between them. Here the CDR3 DNA reads TGTGCCAGCAGTTTAGGGACCCCTTACAATGAGCAGTTCTTC. It is translated as CASSLGTPYNEQFF.

This chain joins TRBV7-6 and TRBJ2-1, with 7 bases fitting TRBD2. Germline CDR1 is SGHVS and CDR2 is FNYEAQ. V lost 1 base to trimming and J lost 8 bases; unmatched junction nucleotides: 8. The CDR3 sequence is 15 residues long. The CDR3 sequence is CASSLVVSGWDEQFF. DNA for the CDR3: TGTGCCAGCAGCTTAGTTGTTAGCGGGTGGGATGAGCAGTTCTTC. The entire variable domain, with the rest obtained from reference TRBV7-6 and TRBJ2-1, is as follows: GAGVSQSPRYKVTKRGQDVALRCDPISGHVSLYWYRQALGQGPEFLTYFNYEAQQDKSGLPNDRFSAERPEGSISTLTIQRTEQRDSAMYRCASSLVVSGWDEQFFGPGTRLTVL.

The CDR3 sequence: CARAAGGLDTQYF. The CDR3, as DNA: TGTGCCAGAGCAGCGGGAGGCCTTGATACGCAGTATTTT. The chain is built from TRBV2 and TRBJ2-3; 9 nucleotides align to TRBD2. V gave up 9 bases and J gave up 6 bases; unmatched junction bases: 7. CDR1 is SNHLY and CDR2 is FYNNEI in the germline V gene. The length of the CDR3 is 13 residues.

This clonotype is a singleton in its sample. The V call is TRBV5-1, the J call TRBJ2-1; a possible D gene is TRBD1 (5 bases). This CDR3 contains 16 residues. The V gene lost 5 bases and the J gene lost 7 bases, with 22 bases spanning the gap. Germline CDR1 SGHRS, CDR2 YFSETQ. CDR3 nucleotide sequence: TGCGCCAGCAGGAATGCCCCCGGACAATCGGTTAATGAGCAGTTCTTC. It specifies CASRNAPGQSVNEQFF.

This chain joins TRBV27 and TRBJ2-5; TRBD2 matches 10 bases. The germline V gene encodes CDR1 MNHEY and CDR2 SMNVEV (reference sequence). The CDR3 is 19 amino acids. Trimming cost V 5 bases and J 3 bases; bases outside gene matches: 18. The CDR3 here is CASSVTGGYSGRAKETQYF. The CDR3 DNA reads as TGTGCCAGCAGTGTGACAGGCGGGTACAGCGGGAGGGCGAAAGAGACCCAGTACTTC.

In this sample, this clonotype turned up a few times. The CDR3 loop reads CASSSANDAVYEQYF. The DNA of the CDR3 is TGTGCCAGCAGCTCCGCCAACGACGCAGTCTACGAGCAGTACTTC. The V and J genes are TRBV7-9 and TRBJ2-7; D is ambiguous. CDR1 and CDR2 from the germline V gene are SEHNR and FQNEAQ (reference sequence). Trimming took 4 bases from V and 3 from J, leaving 16 bases between them. There are 15 residues in the CDR3.

The gene calls are TRBV7-9 and TRBJ2-5; 7 nucleotides match TRBD1. Looked up from germline, CDR1 is SEHNR and CDR2 is FQNEAQ (reference sequence). This CDR3 region has 14 residues. The ends lost 5 bases at V and 5 bases at J; junction bases unmatched: 8. DNA for the CDR3: TGTGCCAGCAGCCGAGGGGGCCAAAGGGAGACCCAGTACTTC. Translation gives CASSRGGQRETQYF.

The V call is TRBV12-3 or TRBV12-4, the J call TRBJ2-1, with 11 bases identical to TRBD2. CDR3 length: 14 residues. V lost 7 bases and J lost 4; bases outside the gene matches: 3. The CDR3 here is CASTGTSGYNEQFF. The CDR3 DNA reads TGTGCCAGCACCGGGACTAGCGGTTACAATGAGCAGTTCTTC.

The sample holds a few counts of this clonotype. The chain recombines TRBV4-1 with TRBJ2-5; a weak D match, TRBD2 (6 bases). The CDR3 is 13 residues long. Germline V lookup: CDR1 MGHRA, CDR2 YSYEKL. Trimming removed 6 bases from V and 3 bases from J, with 11 bases in between. The DNA for the CDR3 is TGCGCCAGCAGTCAGCGACTAGAAGAGACCCAGTACTTC. Translation gives CASSQRLEETQYF.

The chain employs TRBV6-5 and TRBJ2-3, with 7 bases lining up with TRBD1. J lost 4 bases, V lost 2 bases, and 6 bases had no gene match. Germline V gene data show CDR1 as MNHEY and CDR2 as SVGAGI. The CDR3 consists of 15 residues. CDR3 sequence: CASSYGTVAADTQYF. The CDR3 bases are TGTGCCAGCAGTTACGGGACAGTGGCGGCAGATACGCAGTATTTT.

As concerns this clonotype: Mismatch with germline at one junction end may stem from a read error. The chain couples TRBV28 to TRBJ2-2; TRBD1 matches at 10 bases. CDR1 MDHEN and CDR2 SYDVKM come from the germline V gene. The CDR3 runs to 15 residues. The DNA for the CDR3 is TGTGCCAGCACCCTAGGGACAGGGGAGTTCGGGAAGCTGTTTTTT. This encodes CASTLGTGEFGKLFF.

The chain links TRBV9 to TRBJ2-7; D not certain. Germline V CDR1 and CDR2: SGDLS, YYNGEE. The V and J ends lost 0 bases and 7 bases respectively, with 17 bases between them. This CDR3 spans 15 amino acids. In nucleotides, the CDR3 is TGTGCCAGCAGCGTAGGAGGTCAGCCCGCTCAAGAGCAGTACTTC. It translates to CASSVGGQPAQEQYF.